This T cell receptor (beta chain) was obtained from a study of T cell responses to AZD1222 COVID-19 vaccine. Overall study results and limits: Donors were mostly white British, more females; clonal diversity possibly underestimated. The CD4 TCRs associated with vaccination extended across spike and predominated at 160-218 and 743-854. Vaccination with two AZD1222 doses was followed by a rise in Spike-specific TCR breadth and depth.

Trimming removed 6 bases from V and 6 bases from J, with 14 bases in between. The length of the CDR3 is 13 residues. Worth noting for this clone: Antigen unknown.

This table comes from immunoSEQ multiplex PCR, and its TCRdb copy is limited to in-frame clones, with some not included. The table includes around 150,000 clones, around 90% detected once. This chain joins TRBV12-3 or TRBV12-4 and TRBJ1-1, with D perhaps TRBD1 (6 bases). This specimen consisted of peripheral blood, obtained on day 0 of AZD1222 vaccination. The sequence came from an adult in good health. The CDR3 loop is CASRRTGRPEAFF. In DNA, the CDR3 is TGTGCCAGCAGGCGTACAGGGAGACCTGAAGCTTTCTTT.